This T cell receptor beta chain was observed in a study of blood T cell repertoires in COVID-19. At the level of the study: Collection of acute and convalescent COVID-19 samples took place in the United States, Italy and Spain. In each case, the material was cDNA or gDNA derived from T cells, B-cell-depleted T cells, or PBMCs.

Methods used by the authors: From reference gene primer amplification, estimates of nucleated cell counts were derived. TCRdb's copy holds only in-frame clones and misses some; the assay was immunoSEQ multiplex PCR. V, J and clone size were drawn from that table, and D and trimming were deduced from the DNA. The sample has a few hundred thousand clones; roughly 80% are singletons. The V gene lost 4 bases and the J gene lost 3 bases, with 13 bases spanning the gap. Germline CDR1 is MNHEY and CDR2 is SVGAGI. This CDR3 is built from 15 residues. The V gene is TRBV6-5, the J gene TRBJ2-1, with D possibly matching TRBD2 (6 bases). Material for sequencing was peripheral blood. This TCR was sampled from a woman of 80 years or more with active or convalescent COVID-19. CDR3 in amino acids: CASSSSGLLYNEQFF. In nucleotides, the CDR3 is TGTGCCAGCAGTTCATCGGGACTCCTCTACAATGAGCAGTTCTTC.